The sequence of this T cell receptor beta chain was determined in a study of identifying expanded T cells in peripheral blood. Findings and caveats of the study: Differentially abundant clones: about 1.2 between replicates, approximately 15 at roughly 15 days, 19 to 20 at four. Clone count variance between approximately two-week samples rose with total template count.

Repertoires were generated with immunoSEQ multiplex PCR, while TCRdb's copy carries only in-frame clones and drops some. The data hold 95,000 to 100,000 clones, with approximately 88% observed a single time. This clone has just a few counts. What it recognizes is unknown. Germline values: CDR1 SGDLS, CDR2 YYNGEE. This CDR3 region has 14 residues. V lost 7 bases, J lost 7 bases, and 9 bases stayed unmatched. Collection occurred without any documented infections or immune events in donors. Sample: blood. The chain links TRBV9 to TRBJ1-4; 8 bases are a match to TRBD1. The source is a person between 18 and 70 years old in good health. The CDR3 DNA is TGTGCCAGCTCTCGGGACAGGTCGCTTGAAAAACTGTTTTTT. It yields the protein CASSRDRSLEKLFF. Using reference TRBV9 and TRBJ1-4 for the parts outside the CDR3, the full variable domain is DSGVTQTPKHLITATGQRVTLRCSPRSGDLSVYWYQQSLDQGLQFLIQYYNGEERAKGNILERFSAQQFPDLHSELNLSSLELGDSALYFCASSRDRSLEKLFFGSGTQLSVL.